This is a list of T cell receptor beta chains from one sample in a study of shared clonotypes between healthy human individuals. Sequencing used immunoSEQ multiplex PCR; TCRdb keeps in-frame clones, though not all of them. This sample carries 950,000 to 1,100,000 clones, around 74% of them seen once, and the ten largest clones take about 1.4%. The material sequenced was memory CD4+ T cells sorted from blood. The receptors were sampled from a man between 18 and 29 years old in good health. Each CDR3 is given with its conserved first and last residue. The D gene is left open where the match is weak. Rows give clone size only sometimes, using once, few, many, or a class for an expanded clone.

V,J,D,size,CDR3,DNA
TRBV7-3,TRBJ1-2,NA,NA,CASSLELARDPTAGSYGYTF,TGTGCCAGCAGCTTAGAGTTGGCTAGGGACCCCACCGCCGGAAGCTATGGCTACACCTTC
TRBV7-8,TRBJ2-7,NA,few,CASSQQGGVSYEQYF,TGTGCCAGCAGCCAGCAGGGGGGAGTTTCCTACGAGCAGTACTTC
TRBV4-1,TRBJ2-1,TRBD2,NA,CASSPLAGGRSEQFF,TGCGCCAGCAGCCCCCTAGCGGGAGGGCGGAGTGAGCAGTTCTTC
TRBV9,TRBJ1-1,TRBD1,NA,CASSVSRTGTEAFF,TGTGCCAGCAGCGTATCCAGGACAGGGACTGAAGCTTTCTTT
TRBV19,TRBJ2-2,TRBD1,NA,CASSIRGTGVAGELFF,TGTGCCAGTAGTATTAGAGGGACAGGGGTGGCCGGGGAGCTGTTTTTT
TRBV29-1,TRBJ2-5,TRBD1,NA,CSVGDRRGWTQYF,TGCAGCGTTGGGGACAGGCGGGGTTGGACCCAGTACTTC
TRBV5-6,TRBJ1-1,NA,NA,CASISLGIPETEAFF,TGTGCCAGCATCTCCCTGGGCATTCCGGAAACTGAAGCTTTCTTT
TRBV29-1,TRBJ2-5,TRBD2,many,CSVLGLAGETQYF,TGCAGCGTTCTGGGACTAGCGGGGGAGACCCAGTACTTC
TRBV6-6,TRBJ2-2,TRBD1,NA,CASSYFPGQVGGELFF,TGTGCCAGCAGTTACTTTCCGGGACAGGTCGGCGGGGAGCTGTTTTTT
TRBV2,TRBJ1-1,NA,few,CASSQSGSTEAFF,TGTGCCAGCAGCCAGTCGGGGAGCACTGAAGCTTTCTTT
TRBV6-6,TRBJ2-1,TRBD2,few,CASIAGGYNEQFF,TGTGCCAGCATAGCGGGAGGGTACAATGAGCAGTTCTTC
TRBV6-1,TRBJ1-5,NA,NA,CASSGRGGNQPQHF,TGTGCCAGCAGTGGCCGAGGGGGCAATCAGCCCCAGCATTTT
TRBV9,TRBJ1-5,NA,NA,CASSTTGDSNQPQHF,TGTGCCAGCAGCACGACAGGCGATAGCAATCAGCCCCAGCATTTT
TRBV18,TRBJ1-6,TRBD1,NA,CASSPNRDRGVTLHF,TGTGCCAGCTCACCAAACCGGGACAGGGGGGTCACCCTCCACTTT
TRBV4-3,TRBJ2-2,TRBD1,NA,CASGRTGGNTGELFF,TGCGCCAGCGGACGGACAGGGGGTAACACCGGGGAGCTGTTTTTT
TRBV19,TRBJ2-3,NA,once,CASSIWRDDTDTQYF,TGTGCCAGTAGTATCTGGCGGGATGACACAGATACGCAGTATTTT
TRBV7-9,TRBJ1-2,NA,NA,CASSSLDTARYYGYTF,TGTGCCAGCAGCTCGCTTGACACTGCTCGATACTATGGCTACACCTTC
TRBV11-2,TRBJ2-7,TRBD2,NA,CASRRPGLADYEQYF,TGTGCCAGCAGGCGACCGGGACTAGCGGACTACGAGCAGTACTTC
TRBV19,TRBJ1-1,NA,NA,CASSMVQTNTEAFF,TGTGCCAGTAGTATGGTTCAGACGAACACTGAAGCTTTCTTT
TRBV18,TRBJ2-3,TRBD2,NA,CASFRAGPSTDTQYF,TGTGCCAGCTTTCGAGCGGGGCCTAGCACAGATACGCAGTATTTT
TRBV10-2,TRBJ2-7,TRBD1,NA,CASGDRGREQYF,TGCGCCAGCGGGGACAGGGGGCGCGAGCAGTACTTC
TRBV10-1,TRBJ2-3,NA,NA,CASSGTTDTQYF,TGCGCCAGCAGTGGGACTACAGATACGCAGTATTTT
TRBV11-2,TRBJ2-3,TRBD1,NA,CASSSQGGTDTQYF,TGTGCCAGCAGCTCGCAGGGGGGCACAGATACGCAGTATTTT
TRBV9,TRBJ2-2,NA,NA,CASSGTVNTGELFF,TGTGCCAGCAGCGGTACGGTGAACACCGGGGAGCTGTTTTTT
TRBV18,TRBJ1-1,NA,NA,CASSPRWEEAFF,TGTGCCAGCTCACCACGATGGGAGGAAGCTTTCTTT
TRBV5-1,TRBJ1-6,NA,NA,CASSLDHNSPLHF,TGCGCCAGCAGCTTGGATCATAATTCACCCCTCCACTTT
TRBV10-3,TRBJ2-5,TRBD1,few,CAIGTGGGGETQYF,TGTGCCATCGGGACAGGGGGCGGCGGAGAGACCCAGTACTTC
TRBV6-1,TRBJ2-2,NA,NA,CASSEGLVEELFF,TGTGCCAGCAGTGAGGGACTCGTTGAGGAGCTGTTTTTT
TRBV28,TRBJ1-1,NA,many,CASSSGHARAFF,TGTGCCAGCAGTTCGGGCCACGCTCGGGCTTTCTTT
TRBV30,TRBJ1-6,NA,many,CAWRAGGVRSPLHF,TGTGCCTGGAGGGCGGGAGGGGTACGATCACCCCTCCACTTT
TRBV7-2,TRBJ2-7,NA,NA,CASSLNPMTNEQYF,TGTGCCAGCAGCTTAAACCCTATGACGAACGAGCAGTACTTC
TRBV13,TRBJ1-1,NA,few,CASSLQNTEAFF,TGTGCCAGCAGCTTACAGAACACTGAAGCTTTCTTT